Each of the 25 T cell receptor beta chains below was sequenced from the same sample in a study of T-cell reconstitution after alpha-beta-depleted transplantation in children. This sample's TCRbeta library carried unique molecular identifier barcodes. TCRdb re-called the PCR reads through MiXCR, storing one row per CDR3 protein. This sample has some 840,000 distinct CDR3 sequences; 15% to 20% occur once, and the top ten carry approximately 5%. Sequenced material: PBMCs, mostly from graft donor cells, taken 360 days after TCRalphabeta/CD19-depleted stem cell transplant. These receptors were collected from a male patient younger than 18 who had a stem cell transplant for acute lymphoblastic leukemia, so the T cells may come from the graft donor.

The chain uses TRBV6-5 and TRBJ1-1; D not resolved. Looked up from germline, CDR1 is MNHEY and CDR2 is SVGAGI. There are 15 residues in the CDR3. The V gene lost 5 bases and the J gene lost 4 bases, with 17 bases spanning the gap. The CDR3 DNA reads TGTGCCAGCAGTCACACCCCCGGGAGCCCCACTGAAGCTTTCTTT. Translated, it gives CASSHTPGSPTEAFF.

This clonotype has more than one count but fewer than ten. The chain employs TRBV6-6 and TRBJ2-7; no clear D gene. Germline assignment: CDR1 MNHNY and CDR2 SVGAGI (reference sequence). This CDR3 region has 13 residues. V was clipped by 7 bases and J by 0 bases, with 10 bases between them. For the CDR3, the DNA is TGTGCCAGCACATTCGCTGGCTCCTACGAGCAGTACTTC. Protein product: CASTFAGSYEQYF.

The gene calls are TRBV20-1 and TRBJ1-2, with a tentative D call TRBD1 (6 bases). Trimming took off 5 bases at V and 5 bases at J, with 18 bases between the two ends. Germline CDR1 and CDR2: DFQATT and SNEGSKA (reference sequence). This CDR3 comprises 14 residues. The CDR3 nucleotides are TGCAGTGCTTTGGACAGCGGAAGGGTGTATGGCTACACCTTC. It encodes CSALDSGRVYGYTF.

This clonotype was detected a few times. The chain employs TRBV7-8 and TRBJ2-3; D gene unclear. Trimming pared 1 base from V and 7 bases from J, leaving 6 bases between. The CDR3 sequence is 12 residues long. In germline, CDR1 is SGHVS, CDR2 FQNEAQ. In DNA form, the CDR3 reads TGTGCCAGCAGCTTAGAGACCTATACGCAGTATTTT. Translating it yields CASSLETYTQYF.

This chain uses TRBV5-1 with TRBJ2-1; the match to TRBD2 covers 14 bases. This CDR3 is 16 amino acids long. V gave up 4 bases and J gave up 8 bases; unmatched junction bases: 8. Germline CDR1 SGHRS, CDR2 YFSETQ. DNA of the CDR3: TGCGCCAGCAGCGGGACTAGCGGGAGATTCTCCCATGAGCAGTTCTTC. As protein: CASSGTSGRFSHEQFF.

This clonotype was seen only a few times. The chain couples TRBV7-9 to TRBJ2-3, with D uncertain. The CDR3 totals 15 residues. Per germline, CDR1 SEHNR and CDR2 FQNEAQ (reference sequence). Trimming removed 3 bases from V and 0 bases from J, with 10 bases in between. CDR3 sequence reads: CASSFTLASTDTQYF. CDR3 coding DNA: TGTGCCAGCAGCTTCACCCTGGCCAGCACAGATACGCAGTATTTT. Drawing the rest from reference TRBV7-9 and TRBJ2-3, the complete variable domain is DTGVSQNPRHKITKRGQNVTFRCDPISEHNRLYWYRQTLGQGPEFLTYFQNEAQLEKSRLLSDRFSAERPKGSFSTLEIQRTEQGDSAMYLCASSFTLASTDTQYFGPGTRLTVL.

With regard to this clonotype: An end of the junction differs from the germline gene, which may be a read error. The CDR3 DNA follows: TGTGCCAGCAGTCGAGTACAGGAGGTAGGCGAGCAGTGCTTC. Protein product: CASSRVQEVGEQCF. This chain connects TRBV27 to TRBJ2-7, with D perhaps TRBD1 or TRBD2 (5 bases each). This CDR3 comprises 14 residues. From germline, CDR1 is MNHEY and CDR2 SMNVEV (reference sequence).

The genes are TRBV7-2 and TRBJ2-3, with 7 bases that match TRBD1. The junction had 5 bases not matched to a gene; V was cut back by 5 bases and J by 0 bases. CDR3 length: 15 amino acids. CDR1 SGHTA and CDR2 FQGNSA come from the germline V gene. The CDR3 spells CASSAGTVSTDTQYF. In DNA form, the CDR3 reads TGTGCCAGCAGCGCCGGGACAGTCAGCACAGATACGCAGTATTTT. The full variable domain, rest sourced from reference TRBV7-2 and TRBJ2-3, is GAGVSQSPSNKVTEKGKDVELRCDPISGHTALYWYRQSLGQGLEFLIYFQGNSAPDKSGLPSDRFSAERTGGSVSTLTIQRTQQEDSAVYLCASSAGTVSTDTQYFGPGTRLTVL.

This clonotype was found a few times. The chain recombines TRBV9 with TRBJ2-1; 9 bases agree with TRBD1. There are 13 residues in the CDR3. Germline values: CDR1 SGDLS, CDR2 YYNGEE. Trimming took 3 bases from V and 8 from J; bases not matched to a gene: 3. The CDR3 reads CASSGTGEHEQFF. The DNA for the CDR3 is TGTGCCAGCAGCGGGACAGGGGAGCATGAGCAGTTCTTC.

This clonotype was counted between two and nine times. The CDR3 DNA is TGCGCCAGCAGCTTAGCACCCCGACAGGCTTCCTACGAGCAGTACTTC. This translates into CASSLAPRQASYEQYF. The chain is built from TRBV5-1 and TRBJ2-7, with TRBD1 as a possible D gene (6 bases). Trimming cost V 2 bases and J 1 base, with 16 bases left between them. The germline gives CDR1 SGHRS, CDR2 YFSETQ. This CDR3 contains 16 residues.

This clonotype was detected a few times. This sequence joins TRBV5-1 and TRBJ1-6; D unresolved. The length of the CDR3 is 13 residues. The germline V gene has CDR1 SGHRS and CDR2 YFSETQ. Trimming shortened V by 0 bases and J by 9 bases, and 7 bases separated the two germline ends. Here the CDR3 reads CASSLVPSSPLHF. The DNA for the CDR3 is TGCGCCAGCAGCTTGGTCCCCAGTTCACCCCTCCACTTT.

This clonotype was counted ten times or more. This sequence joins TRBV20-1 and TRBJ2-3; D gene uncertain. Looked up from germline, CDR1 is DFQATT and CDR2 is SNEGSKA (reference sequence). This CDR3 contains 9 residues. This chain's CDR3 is CSTSDTQYF. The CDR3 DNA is TGCAGCACGTCGGATACGCAGTATTTT.

CDR3 sequence: CASSSSRDNYGYTF. The CDR3 bases are TGTGCCAGCAGCTCCTCTCGGGATAACTATGGCTACACCTTC. The chain employs TRBV7-9 and TRBJ1-2; D not certain. V was pared by 4 bases and J by 1 base, with 10 bases between. CDR3 length equals 14 residues. Per the germline V gene, CDR1 is SEHNR and CDR2 is FQNEAQ (reference sequence).

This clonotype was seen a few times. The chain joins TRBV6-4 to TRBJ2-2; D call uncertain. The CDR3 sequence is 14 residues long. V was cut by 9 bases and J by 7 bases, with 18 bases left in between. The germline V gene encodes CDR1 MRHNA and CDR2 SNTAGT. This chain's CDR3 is CASRTGPNVGELFF. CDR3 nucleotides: TGTGCCAGTCGGACCGGACCAAACGTCGGGGAGCTGTTTTTT.

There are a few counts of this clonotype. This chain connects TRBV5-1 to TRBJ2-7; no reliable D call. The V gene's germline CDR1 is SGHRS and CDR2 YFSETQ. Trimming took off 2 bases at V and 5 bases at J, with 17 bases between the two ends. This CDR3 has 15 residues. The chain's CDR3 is CASSFVGSLQDEQYF. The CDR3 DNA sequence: TGCGCCAGCAGCTTCGTGGGATCCCTACAAGACGAGCAGTACTTC.

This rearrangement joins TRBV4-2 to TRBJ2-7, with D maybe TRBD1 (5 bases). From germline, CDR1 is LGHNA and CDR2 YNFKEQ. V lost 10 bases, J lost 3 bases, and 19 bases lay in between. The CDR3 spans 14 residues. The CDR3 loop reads CAMSSEGRDYEQYF. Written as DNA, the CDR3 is TGTGCCATGAGCTCCGAAGGCAGGGACTACGAGCAGTACTTC.

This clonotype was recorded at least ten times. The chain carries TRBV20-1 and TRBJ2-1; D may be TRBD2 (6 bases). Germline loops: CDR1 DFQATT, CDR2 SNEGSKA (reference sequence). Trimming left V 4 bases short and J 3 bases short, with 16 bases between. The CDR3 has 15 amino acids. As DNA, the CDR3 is TGCAGTGCTAAAGTCCCCGGGACTCTCTACAATGAGCAGTTCTTC. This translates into CSAKVPGTLYNEQFF.

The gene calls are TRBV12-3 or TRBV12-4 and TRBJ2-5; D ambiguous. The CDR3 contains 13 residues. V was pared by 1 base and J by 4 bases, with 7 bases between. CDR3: CASSLVTLETQYF. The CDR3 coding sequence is TGTGCCAGCAGTTTAGTAACATTAGAGACCCAGTACTTC.

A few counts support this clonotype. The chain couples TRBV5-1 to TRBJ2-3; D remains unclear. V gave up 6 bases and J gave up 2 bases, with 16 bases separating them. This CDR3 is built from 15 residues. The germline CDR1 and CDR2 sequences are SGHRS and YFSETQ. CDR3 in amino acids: CASTLDAQFTDTQYF. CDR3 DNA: TGCGCCAGCACTCTGGATGCGCAGTTCACAGATACGCAGTATTTT.

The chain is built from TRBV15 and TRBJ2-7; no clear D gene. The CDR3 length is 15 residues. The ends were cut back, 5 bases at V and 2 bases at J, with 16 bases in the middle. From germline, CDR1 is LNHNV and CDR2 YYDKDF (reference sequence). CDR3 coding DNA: TGTGCCACCAGCCACGGGTACCGAAGCCCCTACGAGCAGTACTTC. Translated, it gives CATSHGYRSPYEQYF.

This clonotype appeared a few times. The CDR3 protein is CASSSRFIFPGEQFF. DNA for the CDR3: TGTGCCAGCAGCTCCCGGTTCATCTTCCCTGGGGAGCAGTTCTTC. This rearrangement joins TRBV7-9 to TRBJ2-1; D is uncertain. The germline V gene encodes CDR1 SEHNR and CDR2 FQNEAQ (reference sequence). V was clipped by 4 bases and J by 10 bases, with 20 bases between them. CDR3 length: 15 residues.

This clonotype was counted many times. The CDR3 region is CASSQQGRGYTF. For the CDR3, the DNA is TGTGCCAGCTCGCAACAGGGGAGGGGCTACACCTTC. The gene calls are TRBV12-3 or TRBV12-4 and TRBJ1-2; 7 nucleotides align to TRBD1. Trimming took 8 bases from V and 8 from J; bases not matched to a gene: 8. This CDR3 spans 12 amino acids.

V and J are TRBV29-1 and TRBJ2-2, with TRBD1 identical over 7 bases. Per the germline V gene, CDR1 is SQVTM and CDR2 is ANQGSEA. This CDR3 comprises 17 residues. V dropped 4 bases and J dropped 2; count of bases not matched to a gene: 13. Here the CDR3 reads CSVAGTFYRGNTGELFF. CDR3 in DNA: TGCAGCGTTGCTGGGACCTTCTACAGGGGTAACACCGGGGAGCTGTTTTTT.

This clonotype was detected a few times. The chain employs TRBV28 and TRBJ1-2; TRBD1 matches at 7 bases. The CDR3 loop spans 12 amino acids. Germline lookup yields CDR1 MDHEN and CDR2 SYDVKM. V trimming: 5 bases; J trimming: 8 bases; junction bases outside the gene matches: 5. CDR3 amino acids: CASSETGRGYTF. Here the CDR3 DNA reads TGTGCCAGCAGTGAGACAGGGCGCGGCTACACCTTC.

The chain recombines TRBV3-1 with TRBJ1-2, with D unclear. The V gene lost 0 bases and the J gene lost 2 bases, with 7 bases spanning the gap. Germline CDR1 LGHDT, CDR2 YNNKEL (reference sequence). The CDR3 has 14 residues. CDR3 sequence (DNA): TGTGCCAGCAGCCAAGATGTACGGAACTATGGCTACACCTTC. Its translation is CASSQDVRNYGYTF.